This TCR beta chain was recovered during a study of beta chain features in type 1 diabetes. Findings and limits, study-wide: With patients and controls alike, PCR might favor shorter templates to an equal degree.

Note on this clone: Its antigen is still unknown.

Expressed TCRB transcripts were sequenced because the entire RNA isolate underwent reverse transcription. Measured with immunoSEQ multiplex PCR; TCRdb has only the in-frame clones, and not every one. The sample yields about 340,000 clones, 7% to 9% seen once. Sequencing was done on a sample of central memory CD4+ T cells from blood. This TCR came from a woman aged 18-29 years in good health.

The CDR3 region has the DNA TGTGCCAGCAGCTTACGGGTTCGGGCTAATGAAAAACTGTTTTTT. Its translation: CASSLRVRANEKLFF. The V gene is TRBV13, the J gene TRBJ1-4, with D hard to call. V was cut by 2 bases and J by 3 bases, with 10 bases left in between. Germline V CDR1 and CDR2: PRHDT, FYEKMQ (reference sequence). This CDR3 has 15 amino acids.